These 9 T cell receptor beta chains share one sample of origin, sequenced in a study of cytomegalovirus exposure and HLA in healthy donors. Researchers ran the PCR with 60 Vbeta and 13 Jbeta primers. TCRdb's copy holds only in-frame clones and misses some; the assay was immunoSEQ multiplex PCR. Among 150,000 to 200,000 clones listed, about 85% were seen once. Sample: PBMCs. These receptors all come from a man aged 18 to 30 in good health and CMV-seropositive.

This rearrangement joins TRBV14 to TRBJ2-5; D remains unclear. This CDR3 comprises 14 residues. The germline V gene encodes CDR1 SGHDN and CDR2 FVKESK. Trimming removed 2 bases at V and 4 bases at J, with 11 bases between. The CDR3 region has the DNA TGTGCCAGCAGCCAACCCGGTGCCCTAGAGACCCAGTACTTC. This codes for CASSQPGALETQYF. Based on the CDR3 plus reference TRBV14 and TRBJ2-5, the full variable domain is EAGVTQFPSHSVIEKGQTVTLRCDPISGHDNLYWYRRVMGKEIKFLLHFVKESKQDESGMPNNRFLAERTGGTYSTLKVQPAELEDSGVYFCASSQPGALETQYFGPGTRLLVL.

The chain joins TRBV5-6 to TRBJ1-2, with no clear D. Per the germline V gene, CDR1 is SGHDT and CDR2 is YYEEEE. V was cut by 1 base and J by 3 bases, with 10 bases left in between. The CDR3 totals 14 residues. CDR3 sequence (DNA): TGTGCCAGCAGCTTGAGGAGGGAGGACTATGGCTACACCTTC. Its translation: CASSLRREDYGYTF.

This clone was recorded a few times. The chain combines TRBV2 with TRBJ1-5; D uncertain. This CDR3 contains 15 residues. V gave up 6 bases and J gave up 2 bases, with 14 bases separating them. Germline CDR1 SNHLY, CDR2 FYNNEI. CDR3 amino acids: CASSRIIGGNQPQHF. Here the CDR3 DNA reads TGTGCCAGCAGCCGAATCATCGGGGGCAATCAGCCCCAGCATTTT.

This chain uses TRBV5-1 with TRBJ1-6; 7 nucleotides match TRBD1. The CDR3 length is 17 residues. Trimming removed 0 bases from V and 7 bases from J; junction bases left unmatched: 10. The V gene's germline CDR1 is SGHRS and CDR2 YFSETQ. CDR3 protein: CASSLGQGSGENSPLHF. In DNA form, the CDR3 reads TGCGCCAGCAGCTTGGGACAGGGTTCGGGGGAGAATTCACCCCTCCACTTT.

V usage is TRBV5-4 and J usage is TRBJ2-7; TRBD2 aligns across 10 bases. Trimming took 4 bases from V and 6 from J; bases not matched to a gene: 10. The CDR3 has 15 residues. The germline V gene has CDR1 SGHNT and CDR2 YYREEE (reference sequence). Here the CDR3 reads CASSKTSGEGFEQYF. In nucleotides, the CDR3 is TGTGCCAGCAGCAAAACTAGCGGGGAAGGATTCGAGCAGTACTTC.

V is TRBV7-8 and J is TRBJ1-2, with 7 bases aligning to TRBD1. This CDR3 is 14 amino acids long. From germline, CDR1 is SGHVS and CDR2 FQNEAQ. V gave up 5 bases and J gave up 3 bases; unmatched junction bases: 6. CDR3 in amino acids: CASSKDGTDYGYTF. DNA of the CDR3: TGTGCCAGCAGCAAAGACGGGACAGACTATGGCTACACCTTC.

The rearrangement links TRBV4-2 to TRBJ2-7; 7 bases map to TRBD1. Germline V CDR1 and CDR2: LGHNA, YNFKEQ. J lost 4 bases, V lost 0 bases, and 6 bases had no gene match. This CDR3 has 15 amino acids. The CDR3 sequence is CASSQELQGEYEQYF. The CDR3 bases are TGTGCCAGCAGCCAAGAGTTGCAGGGGGAGTACGAGCAGTACTTC.

CDR3 bases: TGTGCCAGCAGTTACTCGAGAGGCAGGGAGGGACTGTTTTTT. Translating gives CASSYSRGREGLFF. This chain uses TRBV6-5 with TRBJ1-4; TRBD1 might be the D (5 bases). The V end lost 0 bases, the J end lost 13 bases, and 15 bases lay between the germline ends. This CDR3 contains 14 residues. Germline values: CDR1 MNHEY, CDR2 SVGAGI.

This clone showed up just once. The chain has TRBV10-3 and TRBJ1-1, with D possibly matching TRBD1 (6 bases). Germline-derived CDR1 and CDR2 are ENHRY and SYGVKD. This CDR3 contains 13 residues. The germline V and J ends were trimmed by 3 bases and 4 bases, with 9 bases remaining between them. The CDR3 protein is CAISEQGSTEAFF. The CDR3 DNA sequence: TGTGCCATCAGTGAACAGGGAAGCACTGAAGCTTTCTTT.